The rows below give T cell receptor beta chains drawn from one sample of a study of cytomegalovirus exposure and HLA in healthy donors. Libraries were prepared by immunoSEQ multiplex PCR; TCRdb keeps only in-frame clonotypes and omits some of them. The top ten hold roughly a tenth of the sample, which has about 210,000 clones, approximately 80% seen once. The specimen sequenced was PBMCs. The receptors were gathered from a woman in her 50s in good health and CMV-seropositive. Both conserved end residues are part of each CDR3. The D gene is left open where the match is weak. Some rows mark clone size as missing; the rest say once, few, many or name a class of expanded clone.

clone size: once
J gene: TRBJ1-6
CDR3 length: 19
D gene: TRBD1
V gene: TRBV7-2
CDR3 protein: CASSLNPPDRGQNNSPLHF
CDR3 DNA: TGTGCCAGCAGCTTGAACCCCCCGGACAGGGGGCAAAATAATTCACCCCTCCACTTT

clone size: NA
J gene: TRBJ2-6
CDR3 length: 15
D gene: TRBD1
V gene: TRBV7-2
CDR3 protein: CASSWDSSGANVLTF
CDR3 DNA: TGTGCCAGCAGCTGGGACAGCTCTGGGGCCAACGTCCTGACTTTC

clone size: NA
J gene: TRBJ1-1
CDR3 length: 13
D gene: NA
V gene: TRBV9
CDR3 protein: CASSATGYTEAFF
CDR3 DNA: TGTGCCAGCAGCGCAACAGGGTACACTGAAGCTTTCTTT

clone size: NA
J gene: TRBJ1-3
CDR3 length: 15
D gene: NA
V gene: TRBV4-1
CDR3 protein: CASSQDPGTGNTIYF
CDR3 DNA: TGCGCCAGCAGCCAAGACCCGGGGACAGGAAACACCATATATTTT

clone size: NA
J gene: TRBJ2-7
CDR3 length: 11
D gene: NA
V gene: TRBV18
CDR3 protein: CASSPGHEQYF
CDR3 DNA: TGTGCCAGCTCACCGGGGCACGAGCAGTACTTC

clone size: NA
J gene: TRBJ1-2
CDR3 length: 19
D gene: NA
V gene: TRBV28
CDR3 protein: CASSFFTKIQRRRDYGYTF
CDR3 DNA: TGTGCCAGCAGTTTTTTCACTAAAATACAGCGCCGCAGGGACTATGGCTACACCTTC

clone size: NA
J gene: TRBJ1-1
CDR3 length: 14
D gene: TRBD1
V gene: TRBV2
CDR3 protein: CATRQGLGGTEAFF
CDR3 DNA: TGTGCCACACGACAGGGGCTAGGGGGGACTGAAGCTTTCTTT

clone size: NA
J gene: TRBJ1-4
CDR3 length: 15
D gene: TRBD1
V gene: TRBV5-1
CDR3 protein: CASNHGTGVYEKLFF
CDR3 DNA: TGCGCCAGCAACCACGGGACAGGGGTTTATGAAAAACTGTTTTTT

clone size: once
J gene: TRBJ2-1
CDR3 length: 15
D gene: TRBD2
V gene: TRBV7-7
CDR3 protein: CASSLSGGTYNEQFF
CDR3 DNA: TGTGCCAGCAGCTTATCGGGGGGAACCTACAATGAGCAGTTCTTC

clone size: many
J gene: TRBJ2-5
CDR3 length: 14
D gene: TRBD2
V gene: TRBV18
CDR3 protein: CASSPGLVQETQYF
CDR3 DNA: TGTGCCAGCTCACCGGGACTAGTACAAGAGACCCAGTACTTC

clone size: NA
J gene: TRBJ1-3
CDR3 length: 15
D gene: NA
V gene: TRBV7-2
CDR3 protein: CASSFLSFSGNTIYF
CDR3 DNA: TGTGCCAGCAGCTTTCTAAGTTTCTCTGGAAACACCATATATTTT

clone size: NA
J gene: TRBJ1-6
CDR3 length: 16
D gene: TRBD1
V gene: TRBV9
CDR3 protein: CASSSRQGTDNSPLHF
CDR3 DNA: TGTGCCAGCAGCTCTCGACAGGGGACTGATAATTCACCCCTCCACTTT

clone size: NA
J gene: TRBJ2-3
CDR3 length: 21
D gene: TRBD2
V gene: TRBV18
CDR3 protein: CASSPRVSGMILAGGTDTQYF
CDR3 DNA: TGTGCCAGCTCACCACGAGTGTCAGGGATGATCCTAGCGGGGGGCACAGATACGCAGTATTTT

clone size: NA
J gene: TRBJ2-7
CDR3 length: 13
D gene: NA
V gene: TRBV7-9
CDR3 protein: CASSLSQEDEQYF
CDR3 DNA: TGTGCCAGCAGCTTATCCCAGGAGGACGAGCAGTACTTC

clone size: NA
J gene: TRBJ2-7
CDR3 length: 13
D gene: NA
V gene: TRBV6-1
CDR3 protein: CASSGQRIYEQYF
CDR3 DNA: TGTGCCAGCAGCGGACAGCGTATCTACGAGCAGTACTTC

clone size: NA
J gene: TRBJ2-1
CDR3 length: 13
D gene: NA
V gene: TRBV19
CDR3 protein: CATQTSWDNKQFF
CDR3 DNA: TGTGCCACACAAACGAGCTGGGACAATAAGCAGTTCTTC

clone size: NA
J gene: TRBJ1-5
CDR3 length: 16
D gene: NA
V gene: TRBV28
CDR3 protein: CASSPPGGGEKGAQHF
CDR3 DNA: TGTGCCAGCAGCCCCCCTGGGGGGGGCGAGAAGGGTGCCCAGCATTTT

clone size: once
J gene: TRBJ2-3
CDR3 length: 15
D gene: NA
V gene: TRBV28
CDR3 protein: CASRSRRGWTDTQYF
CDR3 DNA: TGTGCCAGCAGGTCCAGGCGGGGTTGGACAGATACGCAGTATTTT

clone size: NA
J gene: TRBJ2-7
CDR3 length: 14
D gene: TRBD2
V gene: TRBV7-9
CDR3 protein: CASSWGLAGDEQYF
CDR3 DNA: TGTGCCAGCAGCTGGGGGCTAGCGGGGGACGAGCAGTACTTC

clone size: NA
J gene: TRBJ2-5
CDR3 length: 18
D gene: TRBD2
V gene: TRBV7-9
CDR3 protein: CASSLGGGVAGPQETQYF
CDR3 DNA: TGTGCCAGCAGCTTAGGGGGTGGAGTAGCGGGGCCCCAAGAGACCCAGTACTTC

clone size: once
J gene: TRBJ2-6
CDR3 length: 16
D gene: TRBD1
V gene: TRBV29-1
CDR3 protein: CSVGYRGAAGANVLTF
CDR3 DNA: TGCAGCGTTGGCTACAGGGGAGCGGCTGGGGCCAACGTCCTGACTTTC

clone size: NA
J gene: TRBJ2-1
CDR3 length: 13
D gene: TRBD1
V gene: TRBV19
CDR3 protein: CASSMGQGDEQFF
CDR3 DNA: TGTGCCAGTAGTATGGGACAGGGTGATGAGCAGTTCTTC

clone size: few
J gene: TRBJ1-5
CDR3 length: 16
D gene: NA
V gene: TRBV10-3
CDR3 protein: CAISESSRVGNQPQHF
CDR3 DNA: TGTGCCATCAGTGAGTCCTCCAGGGTAGGGAATCAGCCCCAGCATTTT

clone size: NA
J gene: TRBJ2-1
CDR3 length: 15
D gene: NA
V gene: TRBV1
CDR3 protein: CTSSRLQKTYNEQFF
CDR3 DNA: TGCACCAGCTCGAGACTCCAGAAGACGTACAATGAGCAGTTCTTC

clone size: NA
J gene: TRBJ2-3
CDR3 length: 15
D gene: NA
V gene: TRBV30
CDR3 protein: CASGVRGVGTDTQYF
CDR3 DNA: TGTGCCTCGGGAGTTCGGGGCGTAGGCACAGATACGCAGTATTTT

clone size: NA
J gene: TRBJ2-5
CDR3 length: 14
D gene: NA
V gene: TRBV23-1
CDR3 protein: CASPPRGPGETQYF
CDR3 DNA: TGCGCCAGCCCCCCGCGGGGGCCTGGAGAGACCCAGTACTTC

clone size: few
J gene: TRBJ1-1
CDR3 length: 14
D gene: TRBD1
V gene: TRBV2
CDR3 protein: CASRGNRGRTEAFF
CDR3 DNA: TGTGCCAGCAGGGGTAACAGGGGGCGAACTGAAGCTTTCTTT

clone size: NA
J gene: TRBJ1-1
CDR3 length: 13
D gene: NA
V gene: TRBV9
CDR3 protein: CASSSGWDTEAFF
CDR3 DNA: TGTGCCAGCAGCTCCGGGTGGGACACTGAAGCTTTCTTT

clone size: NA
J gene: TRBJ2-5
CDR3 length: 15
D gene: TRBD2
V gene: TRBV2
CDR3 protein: CASSLAGGPRETQYF
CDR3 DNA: TGTGCCAGCAGCCTAGCGGGGGGCCCTCGAGAGACCCAGTACTTC

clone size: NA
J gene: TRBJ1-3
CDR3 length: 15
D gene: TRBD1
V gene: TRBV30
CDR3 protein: CAWSDGTGSGNTIYF
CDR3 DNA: TGTGCCTGGAGCGACGGGACAGGCTCTGGAAACACCATATATTTT

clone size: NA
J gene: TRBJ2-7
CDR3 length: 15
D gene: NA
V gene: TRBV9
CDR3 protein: CASSVEQGQSYEQYF
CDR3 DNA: TGTGCCAGCAGCGTCGAGCAAGGACAGTCCTACGAGCAGTACTTC

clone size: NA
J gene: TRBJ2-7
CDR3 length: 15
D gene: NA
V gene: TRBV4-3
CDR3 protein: CASSQEAGVSYEQYF
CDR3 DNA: TGCGCCAGCAGCCAAGAAGCAGGGGTGTCCTACGAGCAGTACTTC

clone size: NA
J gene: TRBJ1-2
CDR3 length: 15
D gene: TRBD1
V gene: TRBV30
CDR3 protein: CACPPGTGGNYGYTF
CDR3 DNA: TGTGCCTGCCCCCCCGGGACAGGGGGCAACTATGGCTACACCTTC

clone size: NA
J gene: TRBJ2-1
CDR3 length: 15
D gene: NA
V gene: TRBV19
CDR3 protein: CASQGGRKVYNEQFF
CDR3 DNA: TGTGCCAGTCAAGGGGGTAGGAAGGTTTACAATGAGCAGTTCTTC

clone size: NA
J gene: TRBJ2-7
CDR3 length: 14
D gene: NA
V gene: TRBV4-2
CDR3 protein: CASSQRGVSYEQYF
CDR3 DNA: TGTGCCAGCAGCCAGCGGGGAGTCTCCTACGAGCAGTACTTC

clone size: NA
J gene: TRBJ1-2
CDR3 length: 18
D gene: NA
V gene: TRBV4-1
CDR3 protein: CASSLPGTSPGANYGYTF
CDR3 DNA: TGCGCCAGCAGCCTGCCCGGGACATCGCCCGGAGCTAACTATGGCTACACCTTC

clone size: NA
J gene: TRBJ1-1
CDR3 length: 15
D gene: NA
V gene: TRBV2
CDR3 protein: CASSEQGLMNTEAFF
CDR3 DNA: TGTGCCAGCAGTGAACAGGGACTAATGAACACTGAAGCTTTCTTC

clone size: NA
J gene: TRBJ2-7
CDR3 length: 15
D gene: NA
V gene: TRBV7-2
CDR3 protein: CASSLREGKTYEQYF
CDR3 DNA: TGTGCCAGCAGCTTACGGGAAGGGAAGACCTACGAGCAGTACTTC

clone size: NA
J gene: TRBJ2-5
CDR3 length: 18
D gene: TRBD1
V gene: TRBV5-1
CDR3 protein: CASSLGGTGGLYQETQYF
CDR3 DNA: TGCGCCAGCAGCTTAGGGGGGACAGGGGGCCTGTACCAAGAGACCCAGTACTTC

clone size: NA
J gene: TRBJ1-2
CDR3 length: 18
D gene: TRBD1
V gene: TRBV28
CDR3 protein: CASSLQTGTGDPPYGYTF
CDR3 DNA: TGTGCCAGCAGTTTACAGACCGGGACAGGGGATCCCCCCTATGGCTACACCTTC

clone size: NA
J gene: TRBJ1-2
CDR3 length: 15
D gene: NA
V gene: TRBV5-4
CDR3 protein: CASSSPEGGGNGYTF
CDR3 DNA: TGTGCCAGCAGCTCCCCCGAGGGAGGGGGGAATGGCTACACCTTC

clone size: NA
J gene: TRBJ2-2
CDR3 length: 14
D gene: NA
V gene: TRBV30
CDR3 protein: CAWTTQGGTGELFF
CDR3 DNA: TGTGCCTGGACCACCCAGGGAGGCACCGGGGAGCTGTTTTTT

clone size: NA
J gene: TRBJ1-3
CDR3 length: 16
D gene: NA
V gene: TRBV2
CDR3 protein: CASSRDTTSSGNTIYF
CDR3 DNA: TGTGCCAGCAGCCGGGACACCACTAGCTCTGGAAACACCATATATTTT

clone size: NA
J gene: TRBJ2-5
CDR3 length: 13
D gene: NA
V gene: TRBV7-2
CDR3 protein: CASSSSPGETQYF
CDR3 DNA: TGTGCCAGCAGCTCGTCCCCCGGTGAGACCCAGTACTTC

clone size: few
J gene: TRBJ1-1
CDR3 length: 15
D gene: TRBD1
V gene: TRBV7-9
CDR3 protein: CASSPLTGLNTEAFF
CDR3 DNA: TGTGCCAGCAGCCCTTTGACAGGGTTGAACACTGAAGCTTTCTTT

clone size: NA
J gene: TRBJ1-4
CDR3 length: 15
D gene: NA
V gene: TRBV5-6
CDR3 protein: CASSVLGGGDEKLFF
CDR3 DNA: TGTGCCAGCAGCGTACTCGGCGGGGGGGATGAAAAACTGTTTTTT

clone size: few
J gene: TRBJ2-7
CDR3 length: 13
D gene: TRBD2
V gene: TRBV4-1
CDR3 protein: CASSPWRGYEQYF
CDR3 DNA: TGCGCCAGCAGCCCTTGGCGGGGGTACGAGCAGTACTTC

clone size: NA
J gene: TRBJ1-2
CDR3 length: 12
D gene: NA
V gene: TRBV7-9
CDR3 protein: CASSLVKGFVTF
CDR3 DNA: TGTGCCAGCAGCTTAGTTAAGGGGTTTGTCACCTTC

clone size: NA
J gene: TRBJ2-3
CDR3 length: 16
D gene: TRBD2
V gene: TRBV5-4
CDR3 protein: CASSRGLAGRTDTQYF
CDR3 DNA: TGTGCCAGCAGCCGAGGACTAGCGGGGCGCACAGATACGCAGTATTTT

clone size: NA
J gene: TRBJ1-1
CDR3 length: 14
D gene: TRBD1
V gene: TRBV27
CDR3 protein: CASSSYRGGTEAFF
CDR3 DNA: TGTGCCAGCAGTTCCTACAGGGGAGGAACTGAAGCTTTCTTT

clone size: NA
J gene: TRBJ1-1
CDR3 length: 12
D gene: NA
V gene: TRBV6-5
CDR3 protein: CASSPPDTEAFF
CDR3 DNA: TGTGCCAGCAGTCCTCCGGACACTGAAGCTTTCTTT

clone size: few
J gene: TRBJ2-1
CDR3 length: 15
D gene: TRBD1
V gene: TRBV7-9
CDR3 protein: CASSPPRTGGNEQFF
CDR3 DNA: TGTGCCAGCAGCCCTCCACGGACAGGGGGCAATGAGCAGTTCTTC

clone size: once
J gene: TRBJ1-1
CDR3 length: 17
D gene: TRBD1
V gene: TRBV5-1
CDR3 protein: CASSPSLGQGLNTEAFF
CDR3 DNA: TGCGCCAGCAGCCCAAGTTTGGGACAGGGGCTGAACACTGAAGCTTTCTTT

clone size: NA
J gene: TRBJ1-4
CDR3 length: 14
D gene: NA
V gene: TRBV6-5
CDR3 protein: CASARQHTNEKLFF
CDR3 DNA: TGTGCCAGCGCCCGACAGCATACTAATGAAAAACTGTTTTTT

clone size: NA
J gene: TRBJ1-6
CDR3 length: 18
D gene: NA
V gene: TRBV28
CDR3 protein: CASSFPSTGSLGNSPLHF
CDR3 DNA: TGTGCCAGCAGTTTTCCCTCTACAGGGTCACTGGGTAATTCCCCCCTCCACTTT